The clone carrying this T cell receptor beta chain was seen a handful of times. The CDR3 is 14 amino acids. V was clipped by 0 bases and J by 5 bases; unmatched bases: 0. The germline gives CDR1 MNHEY, CDR2 SVGAGI. The sample comes from a study of OX40 agonist ivuxolimab in advanced cancers. Sequencing used immunoSEQ multiplex PCR; TCRdb keeps in-frame clones, though not all of them. The sample contains around 73,000 clones, just under 90% of which appear only once. This receptor was identified in an adult with an advanced solid tumor such as melanoma, head and neck, liver or kidney cancer. The material sequenced was CD4+ or CD8+ T cells sorted from blood, taken in a trial of the OX40 agonist ivuxolimab. This chain joins TRBV6-5 and TRBJ2-7; TRBD1 matches at 11 bases. CDR3 DNA sequence: TGTGCCAGCAGTTACTCGGGACAGGGGGACGAGCAGTACTTC. Translated, it gives CASSYSGQGDEQYF.